The 6 T cell receptor beta chains given below trace back to one sample, sequenced in a study of T cell responses to AZD1222 COVID-19 vaccine. The method was immunoSEQ multiplex PCR; TCRdb's version includes in-frame clones alone and lacks a portion of them. The data contain 150,000 or so clones, about 91% of them seen just once; the ten biggest clones take up approximately 2.3%. This specimen consisted of peripheral blood, obtained on day 0 of AZD1222 vaccination. The receptors stem from an adult in good health.

The V gene is TRBV6-5, the J gene TRBJ2-7, with D possibly TRBD2 on 6 matching bases. The CDR3 has 13 amino acids. Per germline, CDR1 MNHEY and CDR2 SVGAGI. Trimming left V 4 bases short and J 4 bases short, with 11 bases between. CDR3 sequence: CASSLAGSYEQYF. The DNA for the CDR3 is TGTGCCAGCAGTTTGGCGGGAAGTTACGAGCAGTACTTC.

The chain couples TRBV7-9 to TRBJ2-3, with TRBD2 identical over 9 bases. The CDR3 length is 16 residues. Per germline, CDR1 SEHNR and CDR2 FQNEAQ (reference sequence). V was clipped by 6 bases and J by 2 bases; unmatched bases: 9. The DNA of the CDR3 is TGTGCCAGCAGTACCGGGACTAGCAGTCTCACAGATACGCAGTATTTT. Amino acids: CASSTGTSSLTDTQYF.

The chain couples TRBV24-1 to TRBJ1-2; the D gene is possibly TRBD1 (5 bases). Trimming took 3 bases from V and 8 from J, leaving 12 bases between them. The CDR3 loop spans 13 amino acids. The germline CDR1 and CDR2 sequences are KGHDR and SFDVKD. CDR3: CATSDGRVWGYTF. In nucleotides, the CDR3 is TGTGCCACCAGTGATGGCAGGGTTTGGGGCTACACCTTC.

V gene TRBV30 combines with J gene TRBJ2-3; D may be TRBD1 or TRBD2 (5 bases each). The V end was cut by 5 bases, the J end by 0 bases, with 12 bases between. The CDR3 loop spans 14 amino acids. Germline values: CDR1 GTSNPN, CDR2 SVGIG (reference sequence). The CDR3 DNA reads as TGTGCCTGGGGGGGTTCCTCTAGCACAGATACGCAGTATTTT. Translated, it gives CAWGGSSSTDTQYF. The full variable domain, rest sourced from reference TRBV30 and TRBJ2-3, is SQTIHQWPATLVQPVGSPLSLECTVEGTSNPNLYWYRQAAGRGLQLLFYSVGIGQISSEVPQNLSASRPQDRQFILSSKKLLLSDSGFYLCAWGGSSSTDTQYFGPGTRLTVL.

The CDR3 region is CASSEGGDYSPLHF. For the CDR3, the DNA is TGTGCCAGCAGTGAAGGAGGGGATTATTCACCCCTCCACTTT. The gene calls are TRBV2 and TRBJ1-6; perhaps TRBD1 as D (5 bases). The CDR3 sequence is 14 residues long. The V and J ends lost 1 base and 8 bases respectively, with 9 bases between them. Per germline, CDR1 SNHLY and CDR2 FYNNEI. Full variable domain (outside the CDR3, taken from reference TRBV2 and TRBJ1-6): EPEVTQTPSHQVTQMGQEVILRCVPISNHLYFYWYRQILGQKVEFLVSFYNNEISEKSEIFDDQFSVERPDGSNFTLKIRSTKLEDSAMYFCASSEGGDYSPLHFGNGTRLTVT.

The J gene is TRBJ1-2, the V gene TRBV6-2 or TRBV6-3; TRBD1 is a possible D gene (5 bases). This CDR3 spans 14 amino acids. V was cut by 5 bases and J by 2 bases, with 12 bases left in between. Per germline, CDR1 MNHEY and CDR2 SVGEGT. The chain's CDR3 is CASSPQERNYGYTF. Written as DNA, the CDR3 is TGTGCCAGCAGTCCACAGGAGAGGAACTATGGCTACACCTTC.